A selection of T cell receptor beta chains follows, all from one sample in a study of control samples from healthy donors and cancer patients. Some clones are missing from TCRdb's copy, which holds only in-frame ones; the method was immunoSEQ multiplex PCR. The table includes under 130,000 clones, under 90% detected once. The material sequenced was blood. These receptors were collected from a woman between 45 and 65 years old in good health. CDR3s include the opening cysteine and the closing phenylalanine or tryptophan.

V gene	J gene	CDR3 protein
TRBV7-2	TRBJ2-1	CASSSLGLTTYNEQFF
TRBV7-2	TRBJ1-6	CASSRGQLNSPLHF
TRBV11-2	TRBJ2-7	CASSASYEQYF
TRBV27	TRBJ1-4	CASSFFLRGGTNEKLFF
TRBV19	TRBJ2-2	CASRGAGGGELFF
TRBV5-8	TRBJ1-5	CASSLTSNQPQHF
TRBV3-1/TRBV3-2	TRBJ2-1	CASSQESDNSGGAWWDEQFF
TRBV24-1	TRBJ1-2	CATRDRAAGYTF
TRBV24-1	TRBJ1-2	CATSDSGQGGYGYTF
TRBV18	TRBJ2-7	CASSPGTVSSYEQYF
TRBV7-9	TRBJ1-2	CASSQTDRSNYGYTF
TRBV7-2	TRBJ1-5	CASSSAWGRGNQPQHF
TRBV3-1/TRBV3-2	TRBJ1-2	CASSQGWDGYTF
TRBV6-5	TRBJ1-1	CASRETGGGTEAFF
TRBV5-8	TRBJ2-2	CASSLGQGGVFGTGELFF
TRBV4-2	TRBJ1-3	CASSQGPGGPGNTIYF
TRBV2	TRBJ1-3	CASSVYSGNTIYF
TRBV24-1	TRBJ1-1	CATSDHRDTEAFF
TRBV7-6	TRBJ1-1	CASSAGGNTEAFF
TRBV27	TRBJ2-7	CASRETGFTYEQYF
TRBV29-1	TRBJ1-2	CSASMPYGYTF
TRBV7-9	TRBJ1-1	CASSLGMHTEAFF
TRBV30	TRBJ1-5	CAWSVDHSSNQPQHF
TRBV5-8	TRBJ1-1	CASRPGRGLNTEAFF
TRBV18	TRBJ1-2	CASSWDLGYTF
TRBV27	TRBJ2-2	CASHLSGTNTGELFF
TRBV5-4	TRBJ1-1	CASSFAQNTEAFF
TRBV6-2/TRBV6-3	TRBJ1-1	CASSRAGTGNTEAFF
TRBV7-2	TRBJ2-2	CASSFLTRPGELFF
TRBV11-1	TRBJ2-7	CASSFGTPSYEQYF